The 32 T cell receptor beta chains listed next were all sequenced from one sample in a study of shared clonotypes between healthy human individuals. The assay was immunoSEQ multiplex PCR, and TCRdb's table has in-frame clones only and misses some. The repertoire consists of about 2,500,000 clones, with around nine tenths occurring once and the leading ten covering roughly 0.15%. Sample: naive CD4+ T cells sorted from blood. Indicated subset: CD45RA+ positively selected. These receptors all stem from a man younger than 30 in good health.

The chain joins TRBV9 to TRBJ2-3; D possibly corresponds to TRBD2 (6 bases). Germline CDR1 SGDLS, CDR2 YYNGEE. CDR3 length: 16 amino acids. V lost 0 bases and J lost 2, with 13 bases in between. This chain's CDR3 is CASSVGGGRITDTQYF. The CDR3 coding sequence is TGTGCCAGCAGCGTAGGAGGAGGGAGAATCACAGATACGCAGTATTTT.

The chain joins TRBV29-1 to TRBJ1-5; possibly TRBD1 for D (6 bases). The V and J ends lost 5 bases and 6 bases respectively, with 14 bases between them. The germline CDR1 and CDR2 sequences are SQVTM and ANQGSEA. This CDR3 region has 13 residues. This chain's CDR3 is CSVLRGAGQPQHF. CDR3 coding DNA: TGCAGCGTTCTTCGGGGGGCCGGTCAGCCCCAGCATTTT.

The V call is TRBV6-5, the J call TRBJ1-2, with 7 bases fitting TRBD1. Germline trimming cut 7 bases from V and 5 bases from J; bases unmatched to any gene: 13. Germline V gene sequence: CDR1 MNHEY, CDR2 SVGAGI. The CDR3 runs 15 residues. The chain's CDR3 is CASTFLRGGRYGYTF. Here the CDR3 DNA reads TGTGCCAGCACCTTCCTCAGGGGGGGGAGGTATGGCTACACCTTC.

V and J are TRBV21-1 and TRBJ2-7; the table's TRBD2 call for D was not verified on the DNA. TRBV21-1 has pseudogene status. The CDR3 is 16 amino acids. This CDR3 is CASSKPWSSRDYEQYF. In DNA, the CDR3 is TGTGCCAGCAGCAAACCCTGGAGTAGCAGAGACTACGAGCAGTACTTC.

This rearrangement joins TRBV5-4 to TRBJ1-2, with D possibly matching TRBD1 (5 bases). Looked up from germline, CDR1 is SGHNT and CDR2 is YYREEE (reference sequence). V was trimmed by 0 bases and J by 8 bases, leaving 8 bases between them. This CDR3 comprises 12 residues. Here the CDR3 DNA reads TGTGCCAGCAGCTTGGCAGGGAGAGGCTACACCTTC. This gives the protein CASSLAGRGYTF.

The chain uses TRBV5-4 and TRBJ2-4, with D perhaps given as TRBD1 or TRBD2 (5 bases each). Germline assignment: CDR1 SGHNT and CDR2 YYREEE (reference sequence). The length of the CDR3 is 15 residues. Trimming stripped 4 bases from V and 6 bases from J, with 17 bases between. This CDR3 reads CASSEGSKGRNIQYF. In DNA, the CDR3 is TGTGCCAGCAGCGAGGGGTCTAAGGGGAGAAACATTCAGTACTTC. Using reference TRBV5-4 and TRBJ2-4 for the parts outside the CDR3, the full variable domain is ETGVTQSPTHLIKTRGQQVTLRCSSQSGHNTVSWYQQALGQGPQFIFQYYREEENGRGNFPPRFSGLQFPNYSSELNVNALELDDSALYLCASSEGSKGRNIQYFGAGTRLSVL.

As for this clone: Other DNA sequences in the sample encode the same CDR3. The chain employs TRBV19 and TRBJ2-1; 11 bases match TRBD2. J gave up 6 bases and V 8 bases, and 3 bases lay outside the gene matches. Germline V gene data show CDR1 as LNHDA and CDR2 as SQIVND (reference sequence). The CDR3 covers 13 residues. CDR3 DNA sequence: TGTGCCAGTCGCCTAGCGGGGGGCAATGAGCAGTTCTTC. Its translation is CASRLAGGNEQFF.

This chain connects TRBV10-3 to TRBJ1-2; D remains unclear. The germline CDR1 and CDR2 sequences are ENHRY and SYGVKD. This CDR3 is 13 amino acids long. V lost 6 bases and J 2 bases, leaving 10 bases between the germline ends. The CDR3 region is CAISADGNYGYTF. The CDR3 region has the DNA TGTGCCATCAGCGCGGACGGAAACTATGGCTACACCTTC.

The CDR3 nucleotides are TGTGCCAGCTCACCATCGACCGGGACAGACTATGGCTACACCTTC. It encodes CASSPSTGTDYGYTF. The chain combines TRBV18 with TRBJ1-2; 7 bases map to TRBD1. This CDR3 spans 15 amino acids. V lost 2 bases, J lost 3 bases, and 6 bases stayed unmatched. Germline V gene sequence: CDR1 KGHSH, CDR2 LQKENI.

The chain combines TRBV19 with TRBJ2-7, with 8 bases lining up with TRBD1. In germline, CDR1 is LNHDA, CDR2 SQIVND (reference sequence). V shed 6 bases, J shed 3 bases, and the junction held 10 bases outside the gene matches. There are 15 residues in the CDR3. CDR3 loop: CASSFSPGTGYEQYF. CDR3 DNA sequence: TGTGCCAGTAGCTTTAGTCCCGGGACAGGCTACGAGCAGTACTTC.

This clone was seen once. The V and J genes are TRBV5-6 and TRBJ1-6, with TRBD1 identical over 9 bases. Germline lookup yields CDR1 SGHDT and CDR2 YYEEEE. V lost 5 bases, J lost 6 bases, and 9 bases stayed unmatched. The CDR3 is made up of 16 amino acids. CDR3: CASRHDRGSGNSPLHF. CDR3 nucleotides: TGTGCCAGCAGACATGACAGGGGGTCGGGTAATTCACCCCTCCACTTT.

The rearrangement joins TRBV6-1 to TRBJ2-6; no clear D. The CDR3 consists of 14 residues. Trimming pared 6 bases from V and 9 bases from J, leaving 15 bases between. Germline CDR1 reads MNHNS; CDR2 reads SASEGT. This CDR3 is CASRSSPLSNVLTF. CDR3 DNA sequence: TGTGCCAGCAGATCCTCGCCCCTTAGCAACGTCCTGACTTTC.

This clone appeared a single time. Here the CDR3 reads CASSTIHGSGANVLTF. The CDR3 DNA is TGTGCCAGCAGCACAATCCACGGCTCTGGGGCCAACGTCCTGACTTTC. This chain uses TRBV7-3 with TRBJ2-6; D gene ambiguous. V was trimmed by 5 bases and J by 0 bases, leaving 11 bases between them. This CDR3 contains 16 residues. CDR1 and CDR2 from the germline V gene are SGHTA and FQGTGA.

The chain couples TRBV30 to TRBJ1-4; D not resolved. CDR3 length: 13 amino acids. In germline, CDR1 is GTSNPN, CDR2 SVGIG (reference sequence). Trimming shortened V by 5 bases and J by 4 bases, and 11 bases separated the two germline ends. CDR3 sequence (DNA): TGTGCCTGGGACGCAGGAGTTAATGAAAAACTGTTTTTT. The encoded protein is CAWDAGVNEKLFF.

The rearrangement links TRBV5-1 to TRBJ2-7; D possibly corresponds to TRBD2 (5 bases). The V gene's germline CDR1 is SGHRS and CDR2 YFSETQ. The CDR3 runs 14 residues. The germline V and J ends were trimmed by 5 bases and 0 bases, with 12 bases remaining between them. The CDR3 nucleotides are TGCGCCAGCAGGGGTGAAGGGAGCTCCTACGAGCAGTACTTC. Protein: CASRGEGSSYEQYF.

This rearrangement joins TRBV10-3 to TRBJ2-2, with 11 positions matching TRBD1. Germline V gene lookup returns CDR1 ENHRY and CDR2 SYGVKD. The CDR3 runs to 14 residues. The ends lost 8 bases at V and 7 bases at J; junction bases unmatched: 6. The CDR3 is CAIGQGAESGELFF. CDR3 nucleotides: TGTGCCATCGGACAGGGGGCGGAAAGCGGGGAGCTGTTTTTT.

The rearrangement uses TRBV7-2 and TRBJ2-3; 9 bases fit TRBD2. CDR1 and CDR2 from the germline V gene are SGHTA and FQGNSA. The CDR3 loop spans 16 amino acids. V lost 3 bases to trimming and J lost 5 bases; unmatched junction nucleotides: 9. The chain's CDR3 is CASSLGASGKGDTQYF. CDR3 coding DNA: TGTGCCAGCAGCTTGGGTGCTAGCGGGAAGGGAGATACGCAGTATTTT.

This clone was recorded only once. The rearrangement links TRBV5-6 to TRBJ1-1, with D possibly matching TRBD1 (5 bases). CDR3 size: 13 residues. V lost 5 bases, J lost 3 bases, and 11 bases lay in between. In germline, CDR1 is SGHDT, CDR2 YYEEEE. In nucleotides, the CDR3 is TGTGCCAGCAGAGGAGGGGTCGACACTGAAGCTTTCTTT. As protein: CASRGGVDTEAFF.

The rearrangement joins TRBV2 to TRBJ2-7; TRBD2 aligns across 8 bases. The V segment lost 8 bases and the J segment 0 bases; nucleotides outside the gene matches: 3. Germline V gene lookup returns CDR1 SNHLY and CDR2 FYNNEI. CDR3 length: 13 amino acids. CDR3 in DNA: TGTGCCAGCGCGGGAGGAGGCTCCTACGAGCAGTACTTC. Its translation is CASAGGGSYEQYF.

The chain combines TRBV15 with TRBJ2-1; possibly TRBD1 for D (6 bases). The V gene lost 5 bases and the J gene lost 2 bases, with 16 bases spanning the gap. In germline, CDR1 is LNHNV, CDR2 YYDKDF (reference sequence). The CDR3 consists of 16 residues. CDR3 in DNA: TGTGCCACCAGCGGTCCAGGGGCGATGGCCTACAATGAGCAGTTCTTC. It encodes CATSGPGAMAYNEQFF.

The rearrangement joins TRBV5-6 to TRBJ1-2, with 9 bases identical to TRBD1. The germline V gene has CDR1 SGHDT and CDR2 YYEEEE. The CDR3 consists of 15 residues. V trimming: 0 bases; J trimming: 0 bases; junction bases outside the gene matches: 0. The CDR3 sequence: CASSLGTGANYGYTF. The CDR3 nucleotides read TGTGCCAGCAGCTTGGGGACAGGGGCTAACTATGGCTACACCTTC.

This chain links TRBV5-1 with TRBJ2-1; TRBD1 matches 10 bases. V lost 0 bases to trimming and J lost 10 bases; unmatched junction nucleotides: 7. The V gene's germline CDR1 is SGHRS and CDR2 YFSETQ. The CDR3 covers 15 residues. CDR3 in amino acids: CASSLAKTGGGEQFF. For the CDR3, the DNA is TGCGCCAGCAGCTTGGCGAAGACAGGGGGCGGGGAGCAGTTCTTC.

The gene calls are TRBV7-6 and TRBJ2-3, with TRBD1 matching over 7 bases. The CDR3 has 15 residues. Germline assignment: CDR1 SGHVS and CDR2 FNYEAQ. The junction had 5 bases not matched to a gene; V was cut back by 5 bases and J by 0 bases. The CDR3 loop reads CASSEGAVSTDTQYF. CDR3 bases: TGTGCCAGCAGCGAGGGGGCCGTCAGCACAGATACGCAGTATTTT.

The chain carries TRBV6-1 and TRBJ2-3, with TRBD2 as a possible D gene (6 bases). The germline V gene encodes CDR1 MNHNS and CDR2 SASEGT. V lost 8 bases to trimming and J lost 1 base, with 13 bases between them. The CDR3 length is 14 residues. The CDR3 spells CASHLGLRTDTQYF. CDR3 in DNA: TGTGCCAGCCATCTGGGACTTCGCACAGATACGCAGTATTTT.

The CDR3 DNA reads TGTGCCAGCAGCCCGACACCGGACCAGCCCCAGCATTTT. It codes for CASSPTPDQPQHF. The chain uses TRBV7-2 and TRBJ1-5; D remains ambiguous. The germline V gene encodes CDR1 SGHTA and CDR2 FQGNSA. The V end lost 5 bases, the J end lost 7 bases, and 12 bases lay between the germline ends. This CDR3 has 13 residues.

The chain uses TRBV5-1 and TRBJ2-7; TRBD1 or TRBD2 may be the D gene (5 bases each). This CDR3 is 16 amino acids long. CDR1 is SGHRS, CDR2 YFSETQ, per germline. The V end lost 4 bases, the J end lost 6 bases, and 23 bases lay between the germline ends. The CDR3 DNA reads TGCGCCAGCAGCCTCCAGGGTGGAGGCTTAGGCCGCGAGCAGTACTTC. This codes for CASSLQGGGLGREQYF.

This clone turned up a few times. This chain connects TRBV5-1 to TRBJ2-5; D call uncertain. V gave up 4 bases and J gave up 5 bases, with 12 bases separating them. Germline V gives CDR1 SGHRS, CDR2 YFSETQ. The CDR3 length is 13 residues. CDR3 loop: CASSAGPSETQYF. The CDR3 region has the DNA TGCGCCAGCAGCGCCGGACCTTCGGAGACCCAGTACTTC.

About this clone: Other DNA sequences within the sample encode an identical CDR3. V usage is TRBV20-1 and J usage is TRBJ2-7; D unclear. Trimming left V 6 bases short and J 1 base short, with 7 bases between. Germline V lookup: CDR1 DFQATT, CDR2 SNEGSKA (reference sequence). The length of the CDR3 is 11 residues. CDR3 region: CSAKRSYEQYF. Here the CDR3 DNA reads TGCAGTGCCAAGAGGTCCTACGAGCAGTACTTC.

This clone is a singleton in its sample. V gene TRBV5-4 combines with J gene TRBJ2-6; D gene ambiguous. V lost 4 bases to trimming and J lost 0 bases, with 14 bases between them. The germline CDR1 and CDR2 sequences are SGHNT and YYREEE (reference sequence). The CDR3 extends over 17 amino acids. CDR3 DNA: TGTGCCAGCAGCATCCTCCAGGTTAACTCTGGGGCCAACGTCCTGACTTTC. The encoded protein is CASSILQVNSGANVLTF.

This chain links TRBV6-6 with TRBJ1-1; D remains unclear. V was cut by 1 base and J by 1 base, with 7 bases left in between. CDR1 is MNHNY and CDR2 is SVGAGI in the germline V gene (reference sequence). The CDR3 extends over 14 amino acids. CDR3 sequence reads: CASSYLDGNTEAFF. Written as DNA, the CDR3 is TGTGCCAGCAGTTACTTAGACGGGAACACTGAAGCTTTCTTT.

The rearrangement links TRBV27 to TRBJ2-7; D call uncertain. CDR1 MNHEY and CDR2 SMNVEV come from the germline V gene (reference sequence). This CDR3 has 12 residues. The V and J ends lost 4 bases and 6 bases respectively, with 10 bases between them. The CDR3 DNA is TGTGCCAGCAGTTACCCGCTAGGCGAGCAGTACTTC. Protein product: CASSYPLGEQYF.

This clone has a single count. V usage is TRBV5-6 and J usage is TRBJ2-7, with D tentatively TRBD2 (6 bases). CDR1 SGHDT and CDR2 YYEEEE come from the germline V gene. The V end lost 2 bases, the J end lost 6 bases, and 9 bases lay between the germline ends. CDR3 size: 12 residues. This CDR3 is CASSFFGGEQYF. CDR3 sequence (DNA): TGTGCCAGCAGCTTTTTCGGGGGCGAGCAGTACTTC.